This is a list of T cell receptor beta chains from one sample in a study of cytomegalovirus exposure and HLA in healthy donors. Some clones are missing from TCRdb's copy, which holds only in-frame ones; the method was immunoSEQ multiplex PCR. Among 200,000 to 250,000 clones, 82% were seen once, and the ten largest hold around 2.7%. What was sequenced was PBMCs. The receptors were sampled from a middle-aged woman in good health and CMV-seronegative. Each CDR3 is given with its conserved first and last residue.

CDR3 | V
CASSPGGLARSDTQYF | TRBV5-1
CASSSPPSGKYEQYF | TRBV7-2
CASSLVLAGNFYEQYF | TRBV5-1
CASSILAGSRNNEQFF | TRBV19
CASSHSSGELFF | TRBV19
CASSQGQGLAEYNEQFF | TRBV4-1
CASSKGLGYEQYF | TRBV7-3
CASSDPGYNEQFF | TRBV6-1
CASRQPGPGANQPQHF | TRBV12-2
CASSYGLGGLAGEQYF | TRBV6-6
CASSPYRGPDEQFF | TRBV25-1
CASSFEVYSYEQYF | TRBV6-5
CSVEDSAGWNEQFF | TRBV29-1
CASSLSQGSGQPQHF | TRBV18
CASSPMGGRGVGYGYTF | TRBV7-9
CASGGLAGKYEQYF | TRBV13
CSVKPGLAGTGETQYF | TRBV29-1
CASALSSDVWQYF | TRBV11-2
CASSLLRLAGGSTYEQYF | TRBV5-8
CASSALPGVGGYTF | TRBV6-5
CARDRVMRENEQFF | TRBV2
CASSRGEEKLFF | TRBV4-1
CASSLGQGAHGYTF | TRBV7-8